This T cell receptor beta chain stems from a study of shared clonotypes between healthy human individuals. As for the study in general: Serving as donors were two women and three men, whose ages spanned 18 to 49. CD4 naive and memory got three plates each, CD8 naive two, CD8 memory one.

Regarding this clone: The antigen is unknown.

Positive CCR7 selection of CD45RO-negative cells yielded the naive CD8 cells, and terminally differentiated effector memory CD45RA+ cells were excluded. Authors' processing steps: Because ImmunoSEQ provided only junction sequences with no quality scores, the filtering differed. The assay was immunoSEQ multiplex PCR, and TCRdb's table has in-frame clones only and misses some. Clone size and V and J calls were adopted from that table, with D and trimming inferred from the DNA. The table lists approximately 720,000 clones, under 95% of them singletons. Study conclusions and caveats: Among donors, the sharing of clonotypes was expected to be influenced by sequencing depth.

The CDR3 length is 15 residues. Germline V gene data show CDR1 as WSHSY and CDR2 as SAAADI. V gave up 5 bases and J gave up 0 bases, with 11 bases separating them. The sequencing sample was made of naive CD8+ T cells sorted from blood. This rearrangement joins TRBV10-2 to TRBJ2-1, with TRBD1 as a possible D gene (6 bases). This TCR came from a man aged 30 to 45 in good health. The CDR3 bases are TGCGCCAGCAGTCCCACAGGGAGCTCCTACAATGAGCAGTTCTTC. This gives the protein CASSPTGSSYNEQFF.